The 31 T cell receptor beta chains in this list originate from one sample, sequenced in a study of human T cells and chemical hapten exposure (dated by TCRdb to the early 2020s). Library preparation employed RACE. Sequencing used a NextSeq 500. The public reads were reprocessed in TCRdb via fastp at Q25 and MiXCR, keeping in-frame beta chains. For every CDR3 protein sequence, its rows merge into one entry that carries the most common genes and DNA. Counted in this sample were 120,000 or so distinct CDR3 sequences; approximately 14% of them appeared once. The ten biggest clones cover 0.9% to 0.95% of the sample. Read against the paper, the sample's time point label means: patch test 1, 2 weeks after DPC sensitization. The treatment or condition label corresponds to: therapeutic diphenylcyclopropenone sensitization with weekly scalp DPC. The specimen comprised whole blood, sampled in connection with sensitization to the hapten diphenylcyclopropenone (DPC). The receptors here all came from a man younger than 35 with alopecia areata. Some clones in this sample may be carry-over from other donors' samples.

This chain links TRBV28 with TRBJ1-5; D uncertain. Germline V gene sequence: CDR1 MDHEN, CDR2 SYDVKM. V lost 2 bases, J lost 3 bases, and 5 bases lay in between. The CDR3 is 13 residues long. For the CDR3, the DNA is TGTGCCAGCAGTTTAGGGAACAATCAGCCCCAGCATTTT. This gives the protein CASSLGNNQPQHF.

The rearrangement uses TRBV4-2 and TRBJ2-7; D might be TRBD2 (6 bases). CDR3 length equals 15 residues. Looked up from germline, CDR1 is LGHNA and CDR2 is YNFKEQ. The V gene lost 0 bases and the J gene lost 7 bases, with 16 bases spanning the gap. The CDR3 reads CASSQDGRGGDEQYF. CDR3 bases: TGTGCCAGCAGCCAAGATGGCCGGGGCGGGGATGAGCAGTACTTC.

This chain links TRBV19 with TRBJ2-7; D assignment may be TRBD1 or TRBD2 (6 bases each). The V gene lost 3 bases and the J gene lost 1 base, with 13 bases spanning the gap. Germline V gives CDR1 LNHDA, CDR2 SQIVND (reference sequence). CDR3 length: 15 residues. This chain's CDR3 is CASSINGGHSYEQYF. CDR3 in DNA: TGTGCCAGTAGTATCAACGGGGGCCATTCCTACGAGCAGTACTTC.

This clonotype was detected many times. The chain couples TRBV4-1 to TRBJ1-2; weak D call: TRBD1 (5 bases). This CDR3 has 16 residues. V lost 7 bases and J lost 6, with 24 bases in between. CDR1 MGHRA and CDR2 YSYEKL come from the germline V gene. CDR3 sequence: CASKHPGDPWMDGYTF. DNA for the CDR3: TGCGCCAGCAAGCACCCGGGGGACCCTTGGATGGATGGCTACACCTTC.

The chain carries TRBV27 and TRBJ2-7; 9 nucleotides align to TRBD1. The V and J ends lost 3 bases and 3 bases, in that order; junction bases with no gene match: 3. The germline CDR1 and CDR2 sequences are MNHEY and SMNVEV (reference sequence). The CDR3 is 14 residues long. The CDR3 region is CASSFWDRVYEQYF. CDR3 nucleotides: TGTGCCAGCAGTTTCTGGGACAGGGTCTACGAGCAGTACTTC.

This clonotype appeared many times. The chain carries TRBV2 and TRBJ1-3; D is unresolved. Germline CDR1 SNHLY, CDR2 FYNNEI. Trimming removed 5 bases from V and 0 bases from J, with 8 bases in between. The CDR3 is 14 residues long. The CDR3 DNA follows: TGTGCCAGCAGTTTCGGGAGCTCTGGAAACACCATATATTTT. This sequence encodes CASSFGSSGNTIYF.

The chain combines TRBV11-2 with TRBJ1-3; D is unclear. The length of the CDR3 is 14 residues. The V end was cut by 4 bases, the J end by 9 bases, with 16 bases between. Per the germline V gene, CDR1 is SGHAT and CDR2 is FQNNGV. The CDR3 DNA is TGTGCCAGCAGCTCGTTCCCTCCCCGGGGCACCATATATTTT. It specifies CASSSFPPRGTIYF.

In DNA, the CDR3 is TGCAGCGCGGGGGGAGAGACCCAGTACTTC. It specifies CSAGGETQYF. The V gene is TRBV29-1, the J gene TRBJ2-5, with TRBD2 identical over 7 bases. Losses at the gene ends were 7 bases for V and 4 bases for J; bases not matched to a gene: 0. The germline V gene encodes CDR1 SQVTM and CDR2 ANQGSEA. This CDR3 is 10 amino acids long.

This clonotype was recorded a few times. The gene calls are TRBV20-1 and TRBJ2-7, with 8 bases lining up with TRBD1. Germline CDR1 is DFQATT and CDR2 is SNEGSKA (reference sequence). Trimming took 5 bases from V and 2 from J; bases not matched to a gene: 5. The CDR3 totals 13 residues. CDR3 region: CSARTGTTYEQYF. The DNA of the CDR3 is TGCAGTGCTCGGACAGGGACGACCTACGAGCAGTACTTC.

This clonotype was seen a few times. The chain recombines TRBV12-3 or TRBV12-4 with TRBJ1-5; D uncertain. Between the trimmed V and J ends, which lost 5 bases and 7 bases, there was a span of 12 bases. This CDR3 is built from 13 residues. As DNA, the CDR3 is TGTGCCAGCAGTCAAGGCGGGGAACAGCCCCAGCATTTT. This gives the protein CASSQGGEQPQHF.

This chain uses TRBV7-3 with TRBJ2-1, with a weak D call TRBD1 (6 bases). CDR1 is SGHTA, CDR2 FQGTGA, per germline. The CDR3 length is 14 residues. Trimming shortened V by 5 bases and J by 6 bases, and 14 bases separated the two germline ends. This CDR3 reads CASSQGWGSNEQFF. In DNA form, the CDR3 reads TGTGCCAGCAGCCAGGGGTGGGGCTCCAATGAGCAGTTCTTC.

This chain uses TRBV29-1 with TRBJ1-6; D remains ambiguous. The CDR3 runs 14 residues. Trimming left V 7 bases short and J 7 bases short, with 17 bases between. Per the germline V gene, CDR1 is SQVTM and CDR2 is ANQGSEA. The CDR3 loop is CSARMAGENSPLHF. The CDR3 nucleotides are TGCAGCGCCCGGATGGCTGGGGAAAATTCACCCCTCCACTTT.

V is TRBV29-1 and J is TRBJ1-2; 7 bases fit TRBD1. This CDR3 is 14 amino acids long. Germline CDR1 is SQVTM and CDR2 is ANQGSEA. V lost 5 bases to trimming and J lost 3 bases; unmatched junction nucleotides: 9. The CDR3 bases are TGCAGCGTTATGCTGGGACAGCGTTACTATGGCTACACCTTC. This sequence encodes CSVMLGQRYYGYTF.

This clonotype was seen repeatedly, ten times or more. This chain uses TRBV7-2 with TRBJ1-1; the D is unclear. Germline CDR1 and CDR2: SGHTA and FQGNSA. Trimming took off 2 bases at V and 3 bases at J, with 7 bases between the two ends. The CDR3 runs 13 residues. The DNA for the CDR3 is TGTGCCAGCAGCTTACCAGAGTACACTGAAGCTTTCTTT. Amino acids: CASSLPEYTEAFF.

This clonotype turned up a few times. V and J are TRBV6-5 and TRBJ1-5, with D perhaps matching TRBD1 (5 bases). Germline V lookup: CDR1 MNHEY, CDR2 SVGAGI. The CDR3 is 14 residues long. Trimming removed 8 bases from V and 6 bases from J, with 17 bases in between. CDR3 DNA sequence: TGTGCCAGCGCACGCGGGACTGATGGTCAGCCCCAGCATTTT. This sequence encodes CASARGTDGQPQHF.

In its sample, this clonotype was seen a few times. The CDR3: CASRPDRGRGTGELFF. DNA of the CDR3: TGTGCCAGCAGACCCGACAGGGGCCGGGGGACCGGGGAGCTGTTTTTT. The chain has TRBV6-2 or TRBV6-3 and TRBJ2-2, with 8 bases matching TRBD1. With V trimmed by 6 bases and J by 5 bases, 11 bases remained unmatched. The length of the CDR3 is 16 residues. Germline CDR1 reads MNHEY; CDR2 reads SVGEGT.

The chain combines TRBV18 with TRBJ1-6; D might be TRBD1 (6 bases). Trimming took off 6 bases at V and 7 bases at J, with 16 bases between the two ends. Germline V lookup: CDR1 KGHSH, CDR2 LQKENI. This CDR3 has 15 residues. Here the CDR3 reads CASSERTELNSPLHF. The CDR3 DNA reads as TGTGCCAGCTCGGAAAGGACAGAACTAAATTCACCCCTCCACTTT.

In its sample, this clonotype was seen a few times. The chain links TRBV7-7 to TRBJ2-1; tentatively, D is TRBD1 (5 bases). The length of the CDR3 is 15 residues. Germline V gene lookup returns CDR1 SSHAT and CDR2 FNYEAQ (reference sequence). Trimming pared 3 bases from V and 4 bases from J, leaving 13 bases between. CDR3 nucleotide sequence: TGTGCCAGCAGCTTTGACGAACGACAGTACAATGAGCAGTTCTTC. Translating gives CASSFDERQYNEQFF.

This clonotype was recorded a few times. V and J are TRBV2 and TRBJ1-2, with 8 bases identical to TRBD1. The CDR3 spans 14 residues. Germline V gene lookup returns CDR1 SNHLY and CDR2 FYNNEI. J gave up 8 bases and V 6 bases, and 11 bases lay outside the gene matches. CDR3 sequence (DNA): TGTGCCAGCAGGAACGACGGACAGGGAGGCGGCTACACCTTC. This codes for CASRNDGQGGGYTF.

This clonotype has a handful of counts. The J gene is TRBJ2-2, the V gene TRBV28; the D call may be TRBD1 or TRBD2 (5 bases each). Per germline, CDR1 MDHEN and CDR2 SYDVKM. Trimming took off 7 bases at V and 5 bases at J, with 20 bases between the two ends. The CDR3 loop spans 16 amino acids. CDR3 region: CASISYAGRGTGELFF. DNA of the CDR3: TGTGCCAGCATCTCCTATGCAGGGAGAGGGACCGGGGAGCTGTTTTTT.

A note on this clonotype: Germline is not matched at one junction end, which may reflect a read error. V gene TRBV7-3 combines with J gene TRBJ2-4; D is perhaps TRBD1 or TRBD2 (5 bases each). CDR3 length: 14 residues. Germline V gene sequence: CDR1 SGHTA, CDR2 FQGTGA. CDR3 nucleotides: TGTGCCAGTAGCTTTACCGGGACGGAAAACATTCAGTACTTC. Amino acid sequence: CASSFTGTENIQYF.

This clonotype was recorded at least ten times. The genes are TRBV6-2 or TRBV6-3 and TRBJ2-7; D remains ambiguous. From germline, CDR1 is MNHEY and CDR2 SVGEGT. CDR3 length: 13 amino acids. Trimming took off 0 bases at V and 4 bases at J, with 7 bases between the two ends. CDR3 loop: CASSYSMGYEQYF. The CDR3 nucleotides read TGTGCCAGCAGTTACTCGATGGGTTACGAGCAGTACTTC.

Many counts were recorded for this clonotype. The V gene is TRBV9, the J gene TRBJ1-5; maybe TRBD1 (5 bases). Between the trimmed V and J ends, which lost 0 bases and 6 bases, there was a span of 10 bases. This CDR3 contains 14 residues. Germline V gene data show CDR1 as SGDLS and CDR2 as YYNGEE. Here the CDR3 reads CASSVGQGGQPQHF. As DNA, the CDR3 is TGTGCCAGCAGCGTAGGGCAGGGAGGTCAGCCCCAGCATTTT.

The rearrangement links TRBV7-2 to TRBJ1-2; D may be TRBD1 (6 bases). The CDR3 loop spans 14 amino acids. Deletions cut 1 base from V and 7 bases from J, with 13 bases between. Germline assignment: CDR1 SGHTA and CDR2 FQGNSA. CDR3 protein: CASSLERGQGGYTF. The CDR3 DNA follows: TGTGCCAGCAGCTTAGAGCGGGGGCAAGGTGGCTACACCTTC.

There are a few counts of this clonotype. The V and J genes are TRBV5-6 and TRBJ2-2; the match to TRBD1 covers 7 bases. V dropped 3 bases and J dropped 5; count of bases not matched to a gene: 4. CDR3 length equals 14 residues. Germline V gene lookup returns CDR1 SGHDT and CDR2 YYEEEE. CDR3 coding DNA: TGTGCCAGCAGCTCGACAGGGTTTACCGGGGAGCTGTTTTTT. Encoded protein: CASSSTGFTGELFF.

This clonotype occurred a few times. V and J are TRBV4-1 and TRBJ1-5, with TRBD1 matching 10 bases. The CDR3 sequence is 16 residues long. J was trimmed by 6 bases and V by 4 bases; bases with no gene match: 9. Germline V gene data show CDR1 as MGHRA and CDR2 as YSYEKL. The CDR3 is CASSLGLRTGGQPQHF. DNA for the CDR3: TGCGCCAGCAGCCTAGGGCTGAGGACAGGGGGTCAGCCCCAGCATTTT.

The rearrangement joins TRBV25-1 to TRBJ2-7, with no clear D. Between the trimmed V and J ends, which lost 2 bases and 6 bases, there was a span of 8 bases. This CDR3 region has 12 residues. Germline values: CDR1 MGHDK, CDR2 SYGVNS. The CDR3 bases are TGTGCCAGCAGTGAAAGGTTCGCCGAGCAGTACTTC. Translation gives CASSERFAEQYF.

This clonotype was recorded a few times. The chain employs TRBV11-2 and TRBJ2-7; D is unclear. Germline V lookup: CDR1 SGHAT, CDR2 FQNNGV. Trimming took 1 base from V and 2 from J, leaving 9 bases between them. This CDR3 comprises 14 residues. The CDR3 DNA reads as TGTGCCAGCAGCTTAGCTCTGGGCACCTACGAGCAGTACTTC. Its protein product is CASSLALGTYEQYF.

The V and J genes are TRBV11-2 and TRBJ1-2; 8 bases match TRBD1. CDR1 is SGHAT, CDR2 FQNNGV, per germline. The CDR3 spans 16 residues. V lost 2 bases to trimming and J lost 1 base; unmatched junction nucleotides: 6. CDR3 coding DNA: TGTGCCAGCAGCTTACGTGACAGGGGCTATAACTATGGCTACACCTTC. It codes for CASSLRDRGYNYGYTF.

This clonotype was picked up a small number of times. The chain uses TRBV6-6 and TRBJ2-5, with 13 bases aligning to TRBD2. With V trimmed by 4 bases and J by 5 bases, 7 bases remained unmatched. The germline CDR1 and CDR2 sequences are MNHNY and SVGAGI (reference sequence). The length of the CDR3 is 16 residues. The CDR3 DNA is TGTGCCAGCAGTTCCGTACTAGCGGGGGGGTTGGAGACCCAGTACTTC. Amino acid sequence: CASSSVLAGGLETQYF.

This clonotype appeared a few times. V gene TRBV5-1 combines with J gene TRBJ2-1; D not resolved. V was pared by 0 bases and J by 10 bases, with 14 bases between. CDR1 and CDR2 (germline): SGHRS, YFSETQ. The CDR3 runs 14 residues. CDR3 in DNA: TGCGCCAGCAGCTTGGCCGAGCAGGTCAACGAGCAGTTCTTC. Encoded protein: CASSLAEQVNEQFF.